This T cell receptor beta chain was captured by sequencing in a study of identical twins. MiXCR, applied by TCRdb to the 5' RACE reads, yields one record per CDR3 protein. The repertoire holds 400,000 to 550,000 distinct CDR3 sequences, with 20% to 25% as singletons. Findings and limits, study-wide: Its conclusions, products of cross-sectional statistical analysis, did not come from following the same donors.

Concerning this clonotype itself: Its target is not known. This may come from a read error, since a much larger clone is one base off.

Germline values: CDR1 SGHVS, CDR2 FQNEAQ. CDR3 length equals 13 residues. The V gene lost 4 bases and the J gene lost 7 bases, with 8 bases spanning the gap. Another study also made use of these data, one on T cells expressing NK-cell markers. As that study records: The TCR beta repertoires were obtained from sorted CD3+CD56+NKG2C+, CD3+CD56+NKG2C- and CD3+CD56-NKG2C+ T cells. Top CD8+ clonotypes included the dominant CD3+CD56+NKG2C+ clonotypes in roughly 6 donors. Similarly, these clonotypes led the CD3+CD56-NKG2C+ fraction as well in several donors.

The chain is built from TRBV7-8 and TRBJ1-6; a possible D gene is TRBD1 (6 bases). The source is a woman under 30 in good health. Input material: CD4+ T cells sorted from blood. CDR3 region: CASSYTGNSPLHF. Written as DNA, the CDR3 is TGTGCCAGCAGCTATACAGGGAATTCACCCCTCCACTTT.